The 14 T cell receptor beta chains in this list originate from one sample, sequenced in a study of GPR56 and killer-like receptors on CD4 memory cells. Sorting by FACS used killer cell lectin-like receptor and GPR56 expression to define five CD4+ populations. Each CDR3 protein gets one entry in TCRdb, which reprocessed the reads and gives no DNA. The listing contains some 2,100 distinct CDR3 sequences. The sequenced material came from memory CD4+ T cells from blood. These receptors all come from a human donor in good health.

This clonotype registers medium-sized by frequency. The genes are TRBV28 and TRBJ1-3; TCRdb proposes TRBD1, but this gene call is untestable without DNA. Germline V gene sequence: CDR1 MDHEN, CDR2 SYDVKM. The CDR3 covers 16 residues. The CDR3 loop reads CASSLSGGFIGNTIYF. The full variable domain, its missing parts supplied by reference TRBV28 and TRBJ1-3, is DVKVTQSSRYLVKRTGEKVFLECVQDMDHENMFWYRQDPGLGLRLIYFSYDVKMKEKGDIPEGYSVSREKKERFSLILESASTNQTSMYLCASSLSGGFIGNTIYFGEGSWLTVV.

The V gene is TRBV20-1, the J gene TRBJ2-3; TCRdb returns TRBD2, unconfirmable since there is no DNA. Germline CDR1 is DFQATT and CDR2 is SNEGSKA (reference sequence). CDR3 length: 13 amino acids. The CDR3 loop reads CSALSGTPGTQYF.

Its frequency marks this clonotype as large. The chain combines TRBV6-2 or TRBV6-3 with TRBJ1-2. Per the germline V gene, CDR1 is MNHEY and CDR2 is SVGEGT. There are 15 residues in the CDR3. The CDR3 region is CASTLGGEQNYGYTF.

The chain recombines TRBV6-2 or TRBV6-3 with TRBJ2-7. From germline, CDR1 is MNHEY and CDR2 SVGEGT. This CDR3 region has 13 residues. This CDR3 is CASSYSSSTEQYF.

The chain recombines TRBV14 with TRBJ1-6; TCRdb's D call of TRBD1 is untestable without DNA. CDR3 length equals 18 residues. Germline assignment: CDR1 SGHDN and CDR2 FVKESK. The CDR3 sequence: CASSQASGVTSYNSPLHF.

This clonotype ranks as medium-sized in terms of frequency. The chain couples TRBV28 to TRBJ2-1; the D call from TCRdb, TRBD2, cannot be confirmed without DNA. Per the germline V gene, CDR1 is MDHEN and CDR2 is SYDVKM. The CDR3 totals 16 residues. The chain's CDR3 is CASSLGGLVGGNEQFF.

This chain joins TRBV14 and TRBJ1-6; with no DNA, the TCRdb D assignment of TRBD1 cannot be verified. Germline loops: CDR1 SGHDN, CDR2 FVKESK. The CDR3 sequence is 13 residues long. The chain's CDR3 is CASGEQVGRTLHF.

The chain has TRBV14 and TRBJ2-3; the TCRdb D gene call, TRBD2, has no DNA to confirm it. CDR1 and CDR2 from the germline V gene are SGHDN and FVKESK. CDR3 length equals 16 residues. This chain's CDR3 is CASSLRLAGNTDTQYF.

According to its frequency, this clonotype is large. V and J are TRBV6-6 and TRBJ2-1. The CDR3 totals 13 residues. Germline V gives CDR1 MNHNY, CDR2 SVGAGI (reference sequence). CDR3: CASSYSPENEQFF.

By frequency, this clonotype is large. V and J are TRBV19 and TRBJ2-1; TCRdb calls TRBD2, which cannot be checked without DNA. Germline V gene sequence: CDR1 LNHDA, CDR2 SQIVND (reference sequence). The CDR3 spans 17 residues. CDR3 sequence reads: CASSIETSGRALNEQFF.

This CDR3 is CASSFYPVNGYGYTF. The chain uses TRBV7-9 and TRBJ1-2; TCRdb selects TRBD1, and the lack of DNA leaves this call unchecked. The CDR3 runs to 15 residues. In germline, CDR1 is SEHNR, CDR2 FQNEAQ (reference sequence).

The chain carries TRBV30 and TRBJ2-7; TCRdb's D gene call, TRBD2, goes unchecked for lack of DNA. Germline V gives CDR1 GTSNPN, CDR2 SVGIG (reference sequence). This CDR3 region has 16 residues. CDR3: CAWSVGLASGRQQQYF.

By frequency, this clonotype is medium-sized (0.01 to 0.1%). The V gene is TRBV7-9, the J gene TRBJ1-2; TCRdb's D call of TRBD1 is untestable without DNA. This CDR3 comprises 14 residues. The germline gives CDR1 SEHNR, CDR2 FQNEAQ (reference sequence). The CDR3 region is CASSLDHTGTGYTF.

This clonotype is labeled large based on frequency. The chain carries TRBV19 and TRBJ2-2; TCRdb's assignment of TRBD1 cannot be checked, as there is no DNA. The CDR3 has 15 amino acids. Germline CDR1 and CDR2: LNHDA and SQIVND (reference sequence). The CDR3 reads CASSIEGHFTGELFF.